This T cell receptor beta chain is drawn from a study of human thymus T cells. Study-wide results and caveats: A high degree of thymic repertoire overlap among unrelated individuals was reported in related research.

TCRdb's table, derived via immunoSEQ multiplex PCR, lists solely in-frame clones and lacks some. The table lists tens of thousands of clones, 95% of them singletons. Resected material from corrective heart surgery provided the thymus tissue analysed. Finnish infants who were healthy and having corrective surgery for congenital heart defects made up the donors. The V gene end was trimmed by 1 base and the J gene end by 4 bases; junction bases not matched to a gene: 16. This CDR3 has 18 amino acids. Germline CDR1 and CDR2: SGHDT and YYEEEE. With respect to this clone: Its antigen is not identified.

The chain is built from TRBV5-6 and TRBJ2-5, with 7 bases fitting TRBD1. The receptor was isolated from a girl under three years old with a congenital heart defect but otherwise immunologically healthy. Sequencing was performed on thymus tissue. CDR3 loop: CASSLTGVDNYWIETQYF. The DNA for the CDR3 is TGTGCCAGCAGCTTGACAGGGGTGGATAATTATTGGATAGAGACCCAGTACTTC. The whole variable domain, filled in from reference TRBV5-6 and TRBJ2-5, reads DAGVTQSPTHLIKTRGQQVTLRCSPKSGHDTVSWYQQALGQGPQFIFQYYEEEERQRGNFPDRFSGHQFPNYSSELNVNALLLGDSALYLCASSLTGVDNYWIETQYFGPGTRLLVL.